This TCR beta chain is from a study of circulating and synovial CD4+ cells in juvenile arthritis. Deletions cut 1 base from V and 1 base from J, with 10 bases between. CDR1 is LNHNV and CDR2 is YYDKDF in the germline V gene (reference sequence). CDR3 length: 15 residues. TCRdb's table, derived via immunoSEQ multiplex PCR, lists solely in-frame clones and lacks some. The sample records about 33,000 clones, roughly 95% being singletons. Sequenced samples came from active juvenile idiopathic arthritis patients. Points from the study as a whole: Shared-clonotype fractions with synovium likely underestimate full repertoire overlap. Circulating pathogenic-like lymphocytes shared a substantially higher fraction of CDR3 sequences with synovium than bulk blood. These repertoires were less diverse than bulk blood CD4 repertoires.

Concerning this clone: What it binds is unknown.

The sequencing sample was made of CD4+ T cells from blood. The chain recombines TRBV15 with TRBJ2-5, with D possibly matching TRBD1 (5 bases). This receptor was obtained from a human donor with juvenile idiopathic arthritis. The CDR3 sequence is CATSRGGLSQETQYF. For the CDR3, the DNA is TGTGCCACCAGCAGAGGGGGCTTATCCCAAGAGACCCAGTACTTC.